This TCR beta chain was sequenced for a study of CD8+ T cells in alopecia areata (dated by TCRdb to 2017 to 2018). Some background on the complete study: Treated patients were enrolled in an open-label pilot trial of oral tofacitinib, 5 to 10 mg twice daily, for moderate-to-severe alopecia areata. Patients received tofacitinib for 6 to 18 months and were then followed off drug for 6 months to check for delayed response and recurrence. For the treated patients, the SALT score, which quantifies what percentage of scalp surface area is affected, served as the measure of disease severity. The study used high-throughput TCRbeta sequencing to examine T cell clonal expansion in alopecia areata, in both the C3H/HeJ mouse model and human patients. In humans, TCRbeta sequencing was performed on scalp tissue and on sorted CD4+ and CD8+ peripheral blood T cells from healthy controls and from patients with patchy or totalis/universalis alopecia areata. Biopsies were taken from tofacitinib-treated patients at baseline and again at 4 and 24 weeks into treatment, and several of those patients also had a later scalp biopsy. Scalp clonality was compared across normal scalp (n=4), patchy alopecia areata scalp (n=8), and alopecia totalis/universalis scalp (n=8). RNA came from the PAXgene miRNA kit for fixed scalp, the miRNeasy kit for PBMCs, and the RNeasy kit for mouse skin. Amplification of TCRbeta CDR3 regions was done by immunoSEQ multiplex PCR using 35 Vbeta forward primers and 13 Jbeta reverse primers. Findings and caveats that apply to the study as a whole: Scalp TCR repertoire analysis is complicated because resident alphabeta T cells in normal human skin are also sequenced, whereas mouse skin is dominated by gammadelta T cells. Higher clonality and more expanded CD8+ clones were observed in lesional scalp than in normal scalp, particularly in alopecia totalis/universalis, a finding suggestive of antigenic drive. During tofacitinib treatment, many expanded lesional clones remained in scalp and blood, and this persistence may partly explain relapse after treatment is stopped. Shared TCR sequences between patients were less evident than in mice, which may be partly attributable to HLA diversity in the patient population. With tofacitinib, both scalp clonality and the number of expanded CD8+ clones among the top 100 scalp clones went down significantly. Because the treated cohort was small and had just a single nonresponder, larger studies are needed to establish links between baseline CD8+ expansion and response.

About this clone itself: Its antigen remains unidentified. Nothing much larger sits one base from this clone, and base qualities are not available.

The junction shows trimming of 5 bases on V and 4 bases on J, plus 14 bases between the germline ends. Including the terminal cysteine and phenylalanine, the CDR3 comprises 14 residues. Left in the record is the CDR3 DNA by itself, 42 bases read in frame from the first base. CDR1 and CDR2 were assigned from the germline V gene as MNHNS and SASEGT. The library was made by the immunoSEQ multiplex PCR assay. RNA was extracted from all samples and reverse transcribed into cDNA as template for TCR sequencing. First-strand cDNA was synthesized using SuperScript III with a 2:1 mix of oligo-dT and random hexamers. A synthetic immune receptor repertoire was used to assess amplification bias, and residual bias was removed computationally. The paper's processing steps were these. Raw reads were preprocessed to remove errors, and CDR3 was defined according to IMGT conventions as the region from the conserved cysteine to phenylalanine. Clonality was computed as 1 minus the Shannon entropy, with the entropy normalized by log2 of the number of productive unique TCRs. CD4 or CD8 identity of scalp clones was inferred by cross-referencing scalp TCRbeta sequences with sorted blood CD4 and CD8 repertoires. Drawn from immuneACCESS, this table holds only the in-frame rearrangements with V and J called that TCRdb kept. Clones are partly lost; checked studies trace under half to an unresolved V gene and leave the rest unexplained. Clonal size and the V and J genes are those of that table, whereas D and trimming came from the DNA. This sample holds approximately 150,000 clones; around 86% were observed only once. Of the sample, about 13% is held by the ten largest clones.

The meaning of the sample's time point label: about 4 weeks on oral tofacitinib. Read against the paper, the sample's treatment or condition label means: oral pan-JAK inhibitor, 5-10 mg twice daily. Peripheral blood and lesional scalp punch biopsies were obtained from patients with alopecia areata. PBMCs were separated by density centrifugation and stained for CD3, CD4 and CD8, after which CD4+ and CD8+ T cells were sorted on a FACSAria. The material was CD8+ T cells sorted from blood, obtained at week 4, from a patient treated with tofacitinib. This TCR was recovered from a human donor with alopecia areata. The chain was built from TRBV6-1 and TRBJ1-2, with an unclear D gene assignment. The DNA sequence is given as TGTGCCAGCAGTTTAGGGCCAGTTCCCTATGGCTACACCTTC. The resulting protein is CASSLGPVPYGYTF.